The rows below give T cell receptor beta chains drawn from one sample of a study of lymphopenia after photon versus proton radiotherapy. Assay used: immunoSEQ multiplex PCR; TCRdb lists only in-frame clones, some missing. In the table there are tens of thousands of clones, 75% to 90% of which are singletons. The sample consisted of peripheral blood, taken from a patient treated with proton-based radiotherapy. The receptors were gathered from a man older than 75 with esophageal cancer. The CDR3 runs from the conserved cysteine through the conserved F or W. Fields, in order: V gene, J gene, D gene, CDR3 protein. A D gene is named only where the DNA matches it firmly.

TRBV6-1,TRBJ2-3,TRBD2,CASLSGLTDTQYF
TRBV5-6,TRBJ1-2,TRBD1,CASSLARTGGIYGYTF
TRBV18,TRBJ1-1,.,CASSTPRRASYMGTEAFF
TRBV7-2,TRBJ1-1,.,CASSPGAANTEAFF
TRBV5-5,TRBJ2-7,.,CASSLVRGRYEQYF
TRBV2,TRBJ2-1,.,CASGVGTVVSEQFF
TRBV30,TRBJ1-1,.,CARDTLNTEAFF
TRBV9,TRBJ1-3,TRBD1,CASTRDRVGNTIYF
TRBV7-2,TRBJ2-1,.,CASTLVALTRASSYNEQFF
TRBV5-1,TRBJ2-3,TRBD1,CASSLEGTGGALTDTQYF
TRBV6-1,TRBJ2-7,TRBD1,CASSEWDRGLGLLGPSYEQYF
TRBV10-2,TRBJ1-1,.,CASSESMGDLNTEAFF
TRBV27,TRBJ2-1,.,CASSPLGSVKQFF
TRBV10-1,TRBJ1-1,TRBD1,CASSATYETDRGRRGEAFF
TRBV4-3,TRBJ2-1,.,CASSQETGWNEQFF
TRBV7-2,TRBJ2-3,.,CASSLNLADTQYF
TRBV7-2,TRBJ1-3,.,CASSLLEGSGNTIYF
TRBV4-3,TRBJ2-3,TRBD2,CASSHLAGPSTDTQYF
TRBV9,TRBJ2-2,.,CASSVGGSTNTGELFF
TRBV18,TRBJ2-5,.,CASSGQREETQYF
TRBV30,TRBJ2-7,.,CAWSRRNSYEQYF
TRBV7-9,TRBJ2-4,.,CASSFSMANIQYF
TRBV27,TRBJ2-3,TRBD2,CASSPQRLAGYTDTQYF
TRBV7-2,TRBJ1-1,.,CASSWELNTEAFF
TRBV19,TRBJ2-1,TRBD1,CASSPQGDEQFF
TRBV11-2,TRBJ2-7,.,CASSLFRGLMNYEQYF
TRBV19,TRBJ2-7,.,CASSSQGKGIYEQYF
TRBV7-3,TRBJ1-2,TRBD1,CASSTGTGDGYTF
TRBV5-4,TRBJ2-7,.,CASSQDRGSPYEQYF
TRBV7-3,TRBJ2-5,.,CASSLLGGQETQYF
TRBV20-1,TRBJ1-1,.,CSARVEGPAFF
TRBV2,TRBJ2-5,TRBD2,CASSELAGKQETQYF
TRBV19,TRBJ2-3,.,CASSIRGALSDTQYF
TRBV28,TRBJ2-1,.,CASTSFRGGPEQFF
TRBV4-2,TRBJ2-7,TRBD1,CASSPSSGTGSHEQYF
TRBV4-3,TRBJ1-1,TRBD1,CASSQQQGANTEAFF
TRBV27,TRBJ2-7,TRBD1,CASSLTIPKPTGSTYEQYF
TRBV5-1,TRBJ2-1,.,CASSLDSAAYNEQFF
TRBV5-1,TRBJ2-1,.,CASSLGNSYNEQFF
TRBV9,TRBJ2-1,.,CASSLRVAGASDEQFF
TRBV6-5,TRBJ1-6,.,CASSYLEDGLRSPLHF
TRBV4-1,TRBJ2-5,.,CASSQEFSGFRPWYF
TRBV19,TRBJ2-7,TRBD1,CASSTPGQNYEQYF
TRBV7-6,TRBJ1-4,.,CASSLGGRLNEKLFF
TRBV27,TRBJ2-2,.,CASSLGRGLAKNTGELFF
TRBV7-7,TRBJ2-3,.,CASSLGRGRTDTQYF
TRBV18,TRBJ2-7,.,CASSPLANEQYF
TRBV27,TRBJ2-7,.,CASSLSLPASEQYF
TRBV5-1,TRBJ2-2,TRBD1,CASSLQGPNTGELFF
TRBV11-2,TRBJ1-2,.,CASSLDWGGGSYGYTF
TRBV29-1,TRBJ1-1,.,CRGDRSSTEAFF
TRBV5-1,TRBJ2-7,.,CASSRGGGKYEQYF
TRBV10-3,TRBJ2-1,.,CAISESNSPPDNEQFF
TRBV5-5,TRBJ2-2,TRBD2,CASSLGPASGGDTGELFF
TRBV27,TRBJ2-1,TRBD1,CASTTGGSIGNEQFF
TRBV7-2,TRBJ2-7,TRBD1,CASSLVQGSYEQYF
TRBV19,TRBJ2-1,.,CASSMDSNNEQFF
TRBV28,TRBJ2-7,TRBD1,CASIDRGDYEQYF
TRBV9,TRBJ1-3,.,CASSVGGSGGNTIYF
TRBV5-5,TRBJ2-1,TRBD2,CASSSTGRLADHLYNEQFF